A selection of T cell receptor beta chains follows, all from one sample in a study of Ad26.COV2.S vaccination and SARS-CoV-2 variants. The assay was immunoSEQ multiplex PCR, and TCRdb's table has in-frame clones only and misses some. The sample records roughly 270,000 clones, more than 75% being singletons. The source material was peripheral blood, sampled in a trial of Ad26.COV2.S vaccine versus placebo. Receptors originate from a person aged 18-65 years who received the Ad26.COV2.S COVID-19 vaccine or a placebo. Both conserved end residues are part of each CDR3. Each record gives: J gene, V gene, CDR3 length, CDR3 protein.

TRBJ2-1 TRBV18 12 CASSPRAEEQFF
TRBJ1-2 TRBV6-2/TRBV6-3 11 CASSNSNGYTF
TRBJ1-2 TRBV6-5 12 CASSDSLYGYTF
TRBJ1-5 TRBV7-9 15 CASSSDRIFNQPQHF
TRBJ2-1 TRBV30 16 CAWSVRRDYQYNEQFF
TRBJ1-2 TRBV4-3 18 CASSQDSGGTDLFYGYTF
TRBJ2-7 TRBV5-6 12 CASSMFNYEQYF
TRBJ2-4 TRBV2 15 CASSLDRLAKNIQYF
TRBJ1-5 TRBV5-5 15 CASSLGQISNQPQHF
TRBJ2-5 TRBV6-1 16 CASSEGAAGDGETQYF
TRBJ2-3 TRBV6-5 16 CASSSRGVYSTDTQYF
TRBJ2-5 TRBV6-5 16 CASSYSGEGAKETQYF
TRBJ1-2 TRBV28 14 CASSWGQGAYGYTF
TRBJ1-2 TRBV29-1 14 CSVIKGGKGDGYTF
TRBJ1-1 TRBV5-4 13 CASSWDRNTEAFF
TRBJ1-2 TRBV10-1 17 CASSESFGKSGSYGYTF
TRBJ2-2 TRBV29-1 14 CSVEDGRGTGELFF
TRBJ1-4 TRBV13 12 CASSFRVEKLFF
TRBJ1-1 TRBV7-9 13 CASTRLPNTEAFF
TRBJ2-7 TRBV18 14 CASSPPGGVDEQYF
TRBJ2-1 TRBV4-3 15 CASSQWRGGHNEQFF
TRBJ2-5 TRBV27 14 CASSFAGQQETQYF
TRBJ2-2 TRBV4-2 16 CASSPGTGGFPRELFF
TRBJ1-1 TRBV5-6 12 CASSLATGEAFF
TRBJ2-3 TRBV30 14 CAWKQYASTDTQYF
TRBJ2-7 TRBV5-4 13 CASSSISQNEQYF
TRBJ1-5 TRBV19 15 CASSITGPSNQPQHF
TRBJ1-2 TRBV4-1 14 CASSQVPGSYGYTF
TRBJ2-7 TRBV5-1 14 CASSLAPGDYEQYF
TRBJ2-2 TRBV6-5 14 CASSPTGGNGELFF
TRBJ2-2 TRBV7-8 14 CASSTRQGDGELFF